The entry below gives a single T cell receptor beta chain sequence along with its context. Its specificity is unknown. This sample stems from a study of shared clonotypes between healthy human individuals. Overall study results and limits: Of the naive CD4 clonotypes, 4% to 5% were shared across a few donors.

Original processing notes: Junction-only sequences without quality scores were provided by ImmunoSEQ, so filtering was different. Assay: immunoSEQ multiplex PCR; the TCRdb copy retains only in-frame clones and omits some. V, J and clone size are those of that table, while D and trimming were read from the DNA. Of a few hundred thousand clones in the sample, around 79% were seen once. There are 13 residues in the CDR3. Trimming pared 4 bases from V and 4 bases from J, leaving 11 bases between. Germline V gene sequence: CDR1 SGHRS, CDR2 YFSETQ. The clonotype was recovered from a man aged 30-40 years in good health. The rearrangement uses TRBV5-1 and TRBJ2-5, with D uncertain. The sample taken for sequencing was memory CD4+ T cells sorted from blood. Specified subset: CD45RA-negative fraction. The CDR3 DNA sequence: TGCGCCAGCAGCGCCATAACCCGAGAGACCCAGTACTTC. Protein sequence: CASSAITRETQYF.